Listed here are 20 T cell receptor beta chains from one sample, sequenced in a study of T-cell reconstitution after alpha-beta-depleted transplantation in children. Unique molecular identifiers were used in preparing the TCRbeta library. A single record per CDR3 protein comes from TCRdb applying MiXCR to the PCR reads. The sample lists fewer than 400,000 distinct CDR3 sequences; 20% to 30% were seen once. This specimen consisted of PBMCs, mostly from graft donor cells, obtained 180 days after TCRalphabeta/CD19-depleted stem cell transplant. The receptors originated from a male patient between 5 and 17 years old who had a stem cell transplant for acute lymphoblastic leukemia, so the T cells may come from the graft donor.

This chain links TRBV20-1 with TRBJ2-2; TRBD1 matches at 7 bases. The V segment lost 2 bases and the J segment 0 bases; nucleotides outside the gene matches: 3. Germline V gene lookup returns CDR1 DFQATT and CDR2 SNEGSKA (reference sequence). This CDR3 region has 15 residues. CDR3 loop: CSARPGQSNTGELFF. DNA of the CDR3: TGCAGTGCTAGACCGGGACAGTCGAACACCGGGGAGCTGTTTTTT.

This clonotype was detected a few times. The chain uses TRBV29-1 and TRBJ2-7; D is ambiguous. The CDR3 totals 9 residues. Germline lookup yields CDR1 SQVTM and CDR2 ANQGSEA. The CDR3 loop is CTDTYEQYF. The CDR3 nucleotides are TGCACCGACACCTACGAGCAGTACTTC.

This clonotype was detected only a few times. The rearrangement uses TRBV10-2 and TRBJ2-2; D ambiguous. V was trimmed by 10 bases and J by 0 bases, leaving 15 bases between them. The CDR3 contains 15 residues. The germline gives CDR1 WSHSY, CDR2 SAAADI. Here the CDR3 DNA reads TGCGCCACGAGACCCTCAAGATCGAACACCGGGGAGCTGTTTTTT. Translated: CATRPSRSNTGELFF.

This clonotype was observed once. The CDR3 sequence: CASSKGIDSSTLNEKLFF. CDR3 DNA: TGTGCCAGCAGCAAAGGCATCGACTCCTCTACTTTGAATGAAAAACTGTTTTTT. The V gene is TRBV21-1, the J gene TRBJ1-4. TRBV21-1 is tagged as a pseudogene. CDR3 length: 18 amino acids.

This chain connects TRBV7-9 to TRBJ1-1; 8 bases line up with TRBD1. V lost 1 base and J lost 4; bases outside the gene matches: 11. Germline CDR1 reads SEHNR; CDR2 reads FQNEAQ (reference sequence). This CDR3 has 17 amino acids. The CDR3 sequence: CASSLVGRGRLSTEAFF. CDR3 DNA sequence: TGTGCCAGCAGCTTAGTGGGCAGGGGGCGCTTAAGCACTGAAGCTTTCTTT.

This clonotype was observed a few times. CDR3 sequence: CASSQTGPVQPFF. CDR3 bases: TGTGCCAGCAGCCAAACAGGTCCAGTACAACCTTTCTTT. The chain combines TRBV13 with TRBJ1-1, with D perhaps TRBD1 (5 bases). The germline V and J ends were trimmed by 5 bases and 12 bases, with 19 bases remaining between them. Germline-derived CDR1 and CDR2 are PRHDT and FYEKMQ (reference sequence). CDR3 length: 13 residues. The entire variable domain, with the rest obtained from reference TRBV13 and TRBJ1-1, is as follows: AAGVIQSPRHLIKEKRETATLKCYPIPRHDTVYWYQQGPGQDPQFLISFYEKMQSDKGSIPDRFSAQQFSDYHSELNMSSLELGDSALYFCASSQTGPVQPFFGQGTRLTVV.

The chain employs TRBV7-9 and TRBJ1-2, with 8 nucleotides matching TRBD1. This CDR3 is built from 16 residues. J lost 7 bases, V lost 0 bases, and 10 bases had no gene match. Germline V gene data show CDR1 as SEHNR and CDR2 as FQNEAQ (reference sequence). Written as DNA, the CDR3 is TGTGCCAGCAGCTTAGCGAGAGACAGGGGAAATCTTGGCTACACCTTC. Translated, it gives CASSLARDRGNLGYTF. Full variable domain (rest looked up from reference TRBV7-9 and TRBJ1-2): DTGVSQNPRHKITKRGQNVTFRCDPISEHNRLYWYRQTLGQGPEFLTYFQNEAQLEKSRLLSDRFSAERPKGSFSTLEIQRTEQGDSAMYLCASSLARDRGNLGYTFGSGTRLTVV.

There are a few counts of this clonotype. The chain joins TRBV5-6 to TRBJ2-2, with 7 nucleotides matching TRBD2. This CDR3 is built from 15 residues. Germline trimming cut 5 bases from V and 7 bases from J; bases unmatched to any gene: 11. From germline, CDR1 is SGHDT and CDR2 YYEEEE. The CDR3 coding sequence is TGTGCCAGCAGGCCGGGACTACTCCTAGGCGGGGAGCTGTTTTTT. It codes for CASRPGLLLGGELFF.

In its sample, this clonotype was seen a few times. The rearrangement links TRBV7-8 to TRBJ1-5; 8 bases agree with TRBD1. Germline V gene lookup returns CDR1 SGHVS and CDR2 FQNEAQ. CDR3 length equals 15 residues. J gave up 3 bases and V 3 bases, and 4 bases lay outside the gene matches. This CDR3 is CASSFLTGVNQPQHF. The CDR3 nucleotides are TGTGCCAGCAGCTTTCTGACAGGGGTCAATCAGCCCCAGCATTTT. The full variable domain, with the rest looked up from reference TRBV7-8 and TRBJ1-5, is GAGVSQSPRYKVAKRGQDVALRCDPISGHVSLFWYQQALGQGPEFLTYFQNEAQLDKSGLPSDRFFAERPEGSVSTLKIQRTQQEDSAVYLCASSFLTGVNQPQHFGDGTRLSIL.

This clonotype was found many times. This chain links TRBV20-1 with TRBJ2-7; perhaps TRBD2 as D (7 bases). Trimming took off 5 bases at V and 4 bases at J, with 15 bases between the two ends. The length of the CDR3 is 13 residues. CDR1 is DFQATT and CDR2 is SNEGSKA in the germline V gene (reference sequence). The CDR3 DNA reads TGCAGTGCTGGGGGGGGCGGCTTATACGAGCAGTACTTC. Protein: CSAGGGGLYEQYF.

In this sample, this clonotype turned up a few times. This CDR3 is CSAMSAGLRNQPQHF. The DNA for the CDR3 is TGCAGTGCCATGTCTGCAGGCCTGCGGAATCAGCCCCAGCATTTT. The chain links TRBV20-1 to TRBJ1-5; D not certain. This CDR3 spans 15 amino acids. Germline V gene data show CDR1 as DFQATT and CDR2 as SNEGSKA (reference sequence). V dropped 6 bases and J dropped 4 bases, with 19 bases sitting between them.

This clonotype was observed at least ten times. V is TRBV12-3 or TRBV12-4 and J is TRBJ1-1, with 10 positions matching TRBD1. The V segment lost 7 bases and the J segment 3 bases; nucleotides outside the gene matches: 11. The CDR3 is 16 residues long. The CDR3 nucleotides are TGTGCCAGCACCCCGGGACAGGGGACGGGGGACACTGAAGCTTTCTTT. Amino acid sequence: CASTPGQGTGDTEAFF.

The chain couples TRBV12-3 or TRBV12-4 to TRBJ2-2, with TRBD1 matching 9 bases. V was clipped by 6 bases and J by 6 bases; unmatched bases: 11. The CDR3 contains 16 residues. The CDR3 sequence: CASSSDRGFSAGELFF. DNA for the CDR3: TGTGCCAGCAGCTCCGACAGGGGGTTTTCTGCCGGGGAGCTGTTTTTT.

This clonotype was detected a few times. The chain has TRBV7-9 and TRBJ1-1; 7 nucleotides align to TRBD1. The CDR3 is 14 amino acids. Germline trimming cut 5 bases from V and 1 base from J; bases unmatched to any gene: 4. Germline lookup yields CDR1 SEHNR and CDR2 FQNEAQ (reference sequence). CDR3 DNA sequence: TGTGCCAGCAGCCGCAGACAGGGGAACACTGAAGCTTTCTTT. Its translation is CASSRRQGNTEAFF.

This clonotype was seen repeatedly, ten times or more. The chain couples TRBV12-3 or TRBV12-4 to TRBJ2-1; 12 positions match TRBD2. The CDR3 runs to 16 residues. V shed 5 bases, J shed 1 base, and the junction held 3 bases outside the gene matches. CDR3 region: CASSTLAGGSYNEQFF. The CDR3 coding sequence is TGTGCCAGCAGTACCCTAGCGGGAGGGTCCTACAATGAGCAGTTCTTC.

J is TRBJ2-5 and V is TRBV4-2; D is unresolved. The CDR3 consists of 13 residues. Germline CDR1 LGHNA, CDR2 YNFKEQ. The V end was cut by 3 bases, the J end by 0 bases, with 5 bases between. This chain's CDR3 is CASSQKNQETQYF. CDR3 nucleotides: TGTGCCAGCAGCCAGAAGAACCAAGAGACCCAGTACTTC.

CDR3 in DNA: TGCGCCAGCAGCCTAGGACCGCCAACTAATGAAAAACTGTTTTTT. Translation: CASSLGPPTNEKLFF. This chain uses TRBV5-1 with TRBJ1-4; the D is unclear. CDR3 length equals 15 residues. Per the germline V gene, CDR1 is SGHRS and CDR2 is YFSETQ. Trimming stripped 4 bases from V and 0 bases from J, with 10 bases between.

This clonotype has a count of ten or more. The chain carries TRBV4-1 and TRBJ1-2; 8 positions match TRBD1. Germline-derived CDR1 and CDR2 are MGHRA and YSYEKL. With V trimmed by 3 bases and J by 8 bases, 11 bases remained unmatched. The length of the CDR3 is 15 residues. CDR3 in amino acids: CASSQGQAPTGGYTF. CDR3 bases: TGCGCCAGCAGCCAGGGACAGGCCCCTACAGGGGGCTACACCTTC.

The chain has TRBV5-1 and TRBJ1-1; 7 bases agree with TRBD1. The CDR3 is 16 amino acids. V trimming: 5 bases; J trimming: 2 bases; junction bases outside the gene matches: 12. CDR1 and CDR2 from the germline V gene are SGHRS and YFSETQ. The CDR3 is CASRPSPTGKNTEAFF. The CDR3 nucleotides are TGCGCCAGCAGACCGAGCCCGACAGGGAAAAACACTGAAGCTTTCTTT.

The chain employs TRBV12-3 or TRBV12-4 and TRBJ2-3; TRBD2 matches at 8 bases. Trimming cost V 7 bases and J 0 bases; bases outside gene matches: 21. The CDR3 length is 20 residues. CDR3 nucleotide sequence: TGTGCCAGCACCCAGAGTGGACTAGCCTGGAAGACAACTAGCACAGATACGCAGTATTTT. Protein: CASTQSGLAWKTTSTDTQYF.